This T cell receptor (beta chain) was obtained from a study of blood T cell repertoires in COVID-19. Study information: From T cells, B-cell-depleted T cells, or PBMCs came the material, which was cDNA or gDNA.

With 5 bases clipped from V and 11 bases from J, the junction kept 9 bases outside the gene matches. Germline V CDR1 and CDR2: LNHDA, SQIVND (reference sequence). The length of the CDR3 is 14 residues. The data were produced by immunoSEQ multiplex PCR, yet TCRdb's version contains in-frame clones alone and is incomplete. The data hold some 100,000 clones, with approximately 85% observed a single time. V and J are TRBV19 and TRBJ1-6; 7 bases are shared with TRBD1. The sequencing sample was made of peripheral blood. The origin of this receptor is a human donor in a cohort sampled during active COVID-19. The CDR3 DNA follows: TGTGCCAGTAGTCCGGACAGGCACGGGGCACCCCTCCACTTT. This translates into CASSPDRHGAPLHF. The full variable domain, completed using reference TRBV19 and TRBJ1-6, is DGGITQSPKYLFRKEGQNVTLSCEQNLNHDAMYWYRQDPGQGLRLIYYSQIVNDFQKGDIAEGYSVSREKKESFPLTVTSAQKNPTAFYLCASSPDRHGAPLHFGNGTRLTVT.